This record looks at one T cell receptor beta chain sequence and its context. The ends lost 4 bases at V and 5 bases at J; junction bases unmatched: 6. The CDR3 covers 15 residues. This sample is drawn from a study of T cell responses to AZD1222 COVID-19 vaccine. Profiling relied on immunoSEQ multiplex PCR, and the TCRdb table lists in-frame clones only, not all of them. The table includes about 130,000 clones, roughly nine tenths detected once. V gene TRBV5-3 combines with J gene TRBJ2-2; 9 bases align to TRBD1. TRBV5-3 is designated an ORF whose function remains uncertain. This specimen was peripheral blood, taken on day 0 of AZD1222 vaccination. The receptor was isolated from an adult in good health. The CDR3 sequence: CARSLRDRATGELFF. The CDR3, as DNA: TGTGCCAGAAGCCTCCGGGACAGGGCGACCGGGGAGCTGTTTTTT.